Listed below are T cell receptor beta chains from one sample, sequenced in a study of blood T cell repertoires in COVID-19. Some clones are missing from TCRdb's copy, which holds only in-frame ones; the method was immunoSEQ multiplex PCR. The table includes roughly 68,000 clones, around 90% detected once. The sequenced sample was peripheral blood. Receptor source: a man in his fifties or sixties with acute or convalescent COVID-19. Each CDR3 is given with its conserved first and last residue. The order of the fields is D gene, J gene, clone size, V gene, CDR3 DNA, CDR3 protein. D genes are given only for firm matches. Clone size is given for some rows only: seen once, a few or many times, or a class if the clone is expanded.

- TRBJ1-5 once TRBV6-5 TGTGCCAGCACCGAACGAGGAACAAATCAGCCCCAGCATTTT CASTERGTNQPQHF
- TRBJ2-6 - TRBV28 TGTGCCAGCAGTTCCCCACCGACAGGCCACGATGGGGCCAACGTCCTGACTTTC CASSSPPTGHDGANVLTF
- TRBJ2-7 - TRBV7-6 TGTGCCAGCAGCTTAAAATGGACAGAAGTGGACGAGCAGTACTTC CASSLKWTEVDEQYF
TRBD1 TRBJ2-1 - TRBV4-1 TGCGCCAGCAGCCAAACGACAGGGGCGGGAAATGAGCAGTTCTTC CASSQTTGAGNEQFF
TRBD1 TRBJ2-7 - TRBV6-5 TGTGCCAGCAGTTACTCGGGCGGGACAGGGCTTCGAGAGCAGTACTTC CASSYSGGTGLREQYF
TRBD1 TRBJ2-2 - TRBV7-3 TGTGCCAGCAGCATACAGGGGGCAGGCGGGGAGCTGTTTTTT CASSIQGAGGELFF
TRBD2 TRBJ2-3 - TRBV20-1 TGCAGTGCTAGTTGGGCTAGCGGGGGGGCGGGAGATACGCAGTATTTT CSASWASGGAGDTQYF
- TRBJ1-2 - TRBV5-6 TGTGCCAGCAGCTTTCAGGTCCCTAACTATGGCTACACCTTC CASSFQVPNYGYTF
TRBD1 TRBJ2-7 - TRBV18 TGTGCCAGCTCACCACCGGGACAGGGGATTATCTACGAGCAGTACTTC CASSPPGQGIIYEQYF
TRBD1 TRBJ1-3 - TRBV11-2 TGTGCCAGCAGCCGCGGACAGGGCTCTGGAAACACCATATATTTT CASSRGQGSGNTIYF
TRBD2 TRBJ2-1 once TRBV7-9 TGTGCCAGCAGCAGAACATCTATAGCGGGGGTGCACAATGAGCAGTTCTTC CASSRTSIAGVHNEQFF
TRBD1 TRBJ1-1 - TRBV19 TGTGCCAGTACCCGTACAGGGGCAGGCACTGAAGCTTTCTTT CASTRTGAGTEAFF
- TRBJ1-5 - TRBV18 TGTGCCAGCTCACCGCCCGGGGGCAATCAGCCCCAGCATTTT CASSPPGGNQPQHF
TRBD1 TRBJ1-5 - TRBV29-1 TGCAGCGTGGCTACCGGGACAGGAAATCAGCCCCAGCATTTT CSVATGTGNQPQHF
- TRBJ2-5 - TRBV27 TGTGCCAGCCAGGGGATAAACCAAGAGACCCAGTACTTC CASQGINQETQYF
- TRBJ1-4 - TRBV18 TGTGCCAGCTCACCGACCTCACGAGGTTTTGATGAAAAACTGTTTTTT CASSPTSRGFDEKLFF
TRBD2 TRBJ2-7 - TRBV5-1 TGCGCCAGCAGCCCCTCTAGCGGGGGGAGCTCCTACGAGCAGTACTTC CASSPSSGGSSYEQYF
TRBD2 TRBJ2-5 once TRBV5-6 TGTGCCAGCAGCGGGGACCGGACTAGCGGTGAGGAGACCCAGTACTTC CASSGDRTSGEETQYF
- TRBJ1-2 few TRBV19 TGTGCCAGTAGTCAGGGGAGAGACTATGGCTACACCTTC CASSQGRDYGYTF
TRBD1 TRBJ1-3 once TRBV5-1 TGCGCCAGCAGCTTCAACACAGGGGGCTCTGGAAACACCATATATTTT CASSFNTGGSGNTIYF
TRBD1 TRBJ2-2 once TRBV11-3 TGTGCCAGCAGCTTAGGGGGACAGCCGAACACCGGGGAGCTGTTTTTT CASSLGGQPNTGELFF
- TRBJ1-2 - TRBV11-2 TGTGCCAGCAGCTTAGAATCGTGGCAGTCCTTGAAATACACCTTC CASSLESWQSLKYTF